A single T cell receptor (beta chain) is shown here with its context. Its specificity is not known. Assay used: immunoSEQ multiplex PCR; TCRdb lists only in-frame clones, some missing. Of over 150,000 clones in the sample, over 75% are singletons; the top ten hold 6.9%. Germline CDR1 reads LGHNT; CDR2 reads FRNRAP. V shed 0 bases, J shed 4 bases, and the junction held 12 bases outside the gene matches. The CDR3 spans 19 residues. The sample comes from a study of T cell responses to AZD1222 COVID-19 vaccine. Study-wide results and caveats: Clonal diversity was possibly underestimated; the donors were predominantly white British and more often female. Among AZD1222 vaccinees, only five to seven were seropositive at baseline. Spike-wide coverage was observed for vaccine-associated CD4 TCRs, with dominant responses at 160-218 and 743-854.

The clonotype comes from an adult in good health. The rearrangement joins TRBV12-5 to TRBJ2-3; the match to TRBD2 covers 11 bases. The specimen comprised peripheral blood, sampled on day 0 of AZD1222 vaccination. The DNA for the CDR3 is TGTGCTAGTGGTTTGGTACAAAAGGATAGCGGGGGGGCCCCAGATACGCAGTATTTT. It is translated as CASGLVQKDSGGAPDTQYF.